Described below is a single TCR beta chain sequence and its context. Trimming stripped 5 bases from V and 4 bases from J, with 9 bases between. Germline CDR1 and CDR2: LNHNV and YYDKDF (reference sequence). This CDR3 spans 13 amino acids. The data are from a study of blood T cell repertoires in COVID-19. Study as a whole: The study drew acute and convalescent COVID-19 samples from the United States, Italy and Spain. The cDNA or gDNA used as material had been derived from T cells, B-cell-depleted T cells, or PBMCs.

Clones were sequenced by immunoSEQ multiplex PCR, and TCRdb holds only the in-frame ones, with some missing. Among about 280,000 clones, 86% were seen once, and the ten largest hold 2.5% to 3.5%. This receptor was identified in a woman in her twenties or thirties with active or convalescent COVID-19. Sequencing was done on a sample of peripheral blood. V is TRBV15 and J is TRBJ2-1; D perhaps matches TRBD1 (6 bases). The CDR3 reads CATSLTGYNEQFF. The DNA of the CDR3 is TGTGCCACCAGCTTGACAGGTTACAATGAGCAGTTCTTC.